These 15 T cell receptor beta chains were sequenced from one sample in a study of glioma-infiltrating T cells after dendritic cell vaccination. The protocol was immunoSEQ multiplex PCR, while the TCRdb copy is restricted to in-frame clones and leaves out a portion. The table includes about 76,000 clones, over 75% detected once. As for time point: after dendritic cell vaccination, including at tumor progression/relapse. Sequences were derived from blood, sampled after dendritic cell vaccination. These receptors were obtained from a human donor with glioblastoma.

This chain connects TRBV7-9 to TRBJ1-2; 9 bases match TRBD1. Germline CDR1 and CDR2: SEHNR and FQNEAQ (reference sequence). CDR3 length: 14 amino acids. Unmatched junction bases numbered 3, after V lost 3 bases and J lost 4 bases. Written as DNA, the CDR3 is TGTGCCAGCAGCTTGTCGACAGGGGGCTATGGCTACACCTTC. Amino acids: CASSLSTGGYGYTF.

The chain is built from TRBV19 and TRBJ2-6; D is ambiguous. The CDR3 is 15 amino acids. V was clipped by 5 bases and J by 0 bases, with 8 bases between them. The germline V gene has CDR1 LNHDA and CDR2 SQIVND (reference sequence). CDR3 in amino acids: CASSLFSSGANVLTF. In nucleotides, the CDR3 is TGTGCCAGTAGTCTCTTTAGCTCTGGGGCCAACGTCCTGACTTTC.

This sequence joins TRBV7-9 and TRBJ2-1, with 7 bases identical to TRBD2. Germline V gene data show CDR1 as SEHNR and CDR2 as FQNEAQ (reference sequence). CDR3 size: 16 residues. The V and J ends lost 2 bases and 4 bases, in that order; junction bases with no gene match: 8. In DNA, the CDR3 is TGTGCCAGCAGCTTAAAATCCAGCGGGGAGTACAATGAGCAGTTCTTC. It translates to CASSLKSSGEYNEQFF.

The chain combines TRBV18 with TRBJ2-3; maybe TRBD2 (6 bases). The CDR3 has 17 residues. Trimming stripped 8 bases from V and 4 bases from J, with 25 bases between. Germline V gene sequence: CDR1 KGHSH, CDR2 LQKENI. CDR3 nucleotide sequence: TGTGCCAGCCCTCGGGAAACGGGAGCATTTTTCGCAGATACGCAGTATTTT. Protein product: CASPRETGAFFADTQYF. The full variable domain, in which reference TRBV18 and TRBJ2-3 provide the parts outside the CDR3, is NAGVMQNPRHLVRRRGQEARLRCSPMKGHSHVYWYRQLPEEGLKFMVYLQKENIIDESGMPKERFSAEFPKEGPSILRIQQVVRGDSAAYFCASPRETGAFFADTQYFGPGTRLTVL.

This clone showed up just once. The chain combines TRBV7-9 with TRBJ1-1, with D perhaps matching TRBD1 (6 bases). CDR3 size: 13 residues. Germline V CDR1 and CDR2: SEHNR, FQNEAQ (reference sequence). With 5 bases removed from V and 6 bases from J, the gap between germline ends came to 13 bases. The CDR3 region has the DNA TGTGCCAGCAGCGCACAGGGATCCCCTGAAGCTTTCTTT. Its protein product is CASSAQGSPEAFF.

The chain carries TRBV6-1 and TRBJ1-2; D remains ambiguous. The CDR3 extends over 13 amino acids. Trimming removed 3 bases at V and 4 bases at J, with 9 bases between. Germline-derived CDR1 and CDR2 are MNHNS and SASEGT. CDR3 coding DNA: TGTGCCAGCAGTGATAGCGGTTCCTATGGCTACACCTTC. The encoded protein is CASSDSGSYGYTF.

The genes are TRBV25-1 and TRBJ2-2, with 8 bases lining up with TRBD1. CDR1 is MGHDK and CDR2 is SYGVNS in the germline V gene. With 6 bases clipped from V and 1 base from J, the junction kept 4 bases outside the gene matches. This CDR3 contains 15 residues. CDR3 coding DNA: TGTGCCAGCAGGCACGGACAGGGGAACACCGGGGAGCTGTTTTTT. It yields the protein CASRHGQGNTGELFF. Drawing the rest from reference TRBV25-1 and TRBJ2-2, the complete variable domain is EADIYQTPRYLVIGTGKKITLECSQTMGHDKMYWYQQDPGMELHLIHYSYGVNSTEKGDLSSESTVSRIRTEHFPLTLESARPSHTSQYLCASRHGQGNTGELFFGEGSRLTVL.

The chain recombines TRBV11-2 with TRBJ2-7; D is ambiguous. Trimming shortened V by 1 base and J by 4 bases, and 8 bases separated the two germline ends. Germline V gene lookup returns CDR1 SGHAT and CDR2 FQNNGV. The CDR3 covers 13 residues. The DNA for the CDR3 is TGTGCCAGCAGCTTAGTTTCGCAGTACGAGCAGTACTTC. Translation gives CASSLVSQYEQYF.

V is TRBV5-4 and J is TRBJ1-4; TRBD1 agrees at 9 bases. The V gene end was trimmed by 0 bases and the J gene end by 5 bases; junction bases not matched to a gene: 2. The CDR3 totals 15 residues. CDR1 and CDR2 (germline): SGHNT, YYREEE (reference sequence). DNA of the CDR3: TGTGCCAGCAGCTTGGCCGGGACAGGGAATGAAAAACTGTTTTTT. Its protein is CASSLAGTGNEKLFF.

V usage is TRBV19 and J usage is TRBJ2-7, with a possible D match to TRBD1 (6 bases). Per the germline V gene, CDR1 is LNHDA and CDR2 is SQIVND (reference sequence). The CDR3 totals 15 residues. The V end lost 3 bases, the J end lost 0 bases, and 12 bases lay between the germline ends. This chain's CDR3 is CASSIYQGPSYEQYF. CDR3 coding DNA: TGTGCCAGTAGTATTTACCAGGGGCCCTCCTACGAGCAGTACTTC.

The chain uses TRBV5-4 and TRBJ1-1; D gene uncertain. This CDR3 comprises 16 residues. V was trimmed by 0 bases and J by 1 base, leaving 13 bases between them. Germline-derived CDR1 and CDR2 are SGHNT and YYREEE (reference sequence). CDR3 region: CASSLAGRRSNTEAFF. The CDR3 DNA reads TGTGCCAGCAGCTTGGCCGGGAGACGGTCGAACACTGAAGCTTTCTTT.

The gene calls are TRBV19 and TRBJ1-1; D gene ambiguous. CDR3 length: 14 amino acids. V shed 3 bases and J shed 0 bases, with 8 bases lying between them. Per the germline V gene, CDR1 is LNHDA and CDR2 is SQIVND (reference sequence). The chain's CDR3 is CASSMALLNTEAFF. The CDR3 DNA reads TGTGCCAGTAGTATGGCCCTTTTGAACACTGAAGCTTTCTTT.

This chain uses TRBV7-6 with TRBJ2-3, with 9 bases that match TRBD2. This CDR3 region has 14 residues. CDR1 and CDR2 from the germline V gene are SGHVS and FNYEAQ. V shed 4 bases and J 4 bases; nucleotides not matched to a gene: 3. In nucleotides, the CDR3 is TGTGCCAGCAGCTCGGCGGGGGGGGCAGATACGCAGTATTTT. Protein sequence: CASSSAGGADTQYF. Using reference TRBV7-6 and TRBJ2-3 for the parts outside the CDR3, the full variable domain is GAGVSQSPRYKVTKRGQDVALRCDPISGHVSLYWYRQALGQGPEFLTYFNYEAQQDKSGLPNDRFSAERPEGSISTLTIQRTEQRDSAMYRCASSSAGGADTQYFGPGTRLTVL.

The chain links TRBV5-1 to TRBJ2-2; 8 bases are shared with TRBD1. The junction had 9 bases not matched to a gene; V was cut back by 4 bases and J by 4 bases. The CDR3 has 16 residues. Germline V lookup: CDR1 SGHRS, CDR2 YFSETQ. In DNA, the CDR3 is TGCGCCAGCAGCCGTAGCGGACAGGGAGGCACCGGGGAGCTGTTTTTT. It translates to CASSRSGQGGTGELFF.

V gene TRBV6-1 combines with J gene TRBJ2-5; 8 positions agree with TRBD1. CDR3 size: 14 residues. V dropped 6 bases and J dropped 5; count of bases not matched to a gene: 8. From germline, CDR1 is MNHNS and CDR2 SASEGT. The CDR3 spells CASRITTGDETQYF. The CDR3 DNA sequence: TGTGCCAGCAGGATCACGACAGGGGACGAGACCCAGTACTTC.